This T cell receptor beta chain was retrieved from a study of OX40 agonist ivuxolimab in advanced cancers. Study-level information: Enrolled patients in dose escalation had cancers that were hepatocellular carcinoma, melanoma, renal cell or head and neck cancer.

Study-wide results and caveats: Clonal expansion from baseline to week 6 occurred in both CD4+ and CD8+ T cells.

As for this clone: Its antigen is unidentified.

Libraries were prepared by immunoSEQ multiplex PCR; TCRdb keeps only in-frame clonotypes and omits some of them. The sample shows fewer than 85,000 clones, around 90% of them seen only once. Germline assignment: CDR1 SGHTA and CDR2 FQGTGA. This CDR3 spans 18 amino acids. Losses at the gene ends were 2 bases for V and 5 bases for J; bases not matched to a gene: 12. The source is an adult with an advanced solid tumor such as melanoma, head and neck, liver or kidney cancer. The specimen comprised CD4+ or CD8+ T cells sorted from blood, sampled in a trial of the OX40 agonist ivuxolimab. This sequence joins TRBV7-3 and TRBJ2-2, with 9 bases that match TRBD2. The CDR3 region has the DNA TGTGCCAGCAGCTTATACCCCGGGACTAGCTTTCGAACCGGGGAGCTGTTTTTT. Its protein is CASSLYPGTSFRTGELFF.